The 15 T cell receptor beta chains in this list originate from one sample, sequenced in a study of blood T cell repertoires in COVID-19. Here immunoSEQ multiplex PCR was the method, and the copy in TCRdb shows in-frame clones only, minus some. The top ten hold approximately 1.6% of the sample, which has about 260,000 clones, around 87% seen once. Sequenced: peripheral blood. Receptors were obtained from a woman aged 40 to 49 who had recovered from COVID-19.

V gene TRBV28 combines with J gene TRBJ2-7; tentatively, D is TRBD1 (5 bases). CDR3 length: 13 residues. V shed 6 bases and J shed 10 bases, with 19 bases lying between them. Germline V CDR1 and CDR2: MDHEN, SYDVKM. The DNA for the CDR3 is TGTGCCAGCAGGGTAGGGGCCTACGACTTTCAGTACTTC. Its protein is CASRVGAYDFQYF.

V and J are TRBV5-4 and TRBJ1-1, with D possibly matching TRBD1 (5 bases). The CDR3 sequence is 13 residues long. V was pared by 4 bases and J by 6 bases, with 13 bases between. Germline values: CDR1 SGHNT, CDR2 YYREEE (reference sequence). The chain's CDR3 is CASSLGGGPEAFF. The CDR3 coding sequence is TGTGCCAGCAGCCTGGGGGGAGGCCCTGAAGCTTTCTTT.

The V gene is TRBV5-6, the J gene TRBJ1-2; 7 positions agree with TRBD1. Trimming removed 0 bases from V and 6 bases from J; junction bases left unmatched: 5. CDR3 length equals 14 residues. Germline CDR1 SGHDT, CDR2 YYEEEE. CDR3 region: CASSLVETGDGYTF. In DNA, the CDR3 is TGTGCCAGCAGCTTGGTCGAAACAGGGGATGGCTACACCTTC.

The V gene is TRBV5-4, the J gene TRBJ1-2; weak D call: TRBD1 (5 bases). CDR3 size: 14 residues. CDR1 and CDR2 from the germline V gene are SGHNT and YYREEE (reference sequence). With 3 bases removed from V and 5 bases from J, the gap between germline ends came to 14 bases. The CDR3 loop reads CASSSRAGFYGYTF. Here the CDR3 DNA reads TGTGCCAGCAGCTCCAGGGCCGGTTTTTATGGCTACACCTTC.

The CDR3 region has the DNA TGTGCCAGCAGCTCCGTTAGTTCCCTTCCTAACTATGGCTACACCTTC. Its protein is CASSSVSSLPNYGYTF. The V and J genes are TRBV5-5 and TRBJ1-2; no reliable D call. The CDR3 is made up of 16 amino acids. Per the germline V gene, CDR1 is SGHKS and CDR2 is YYEKEE (reference sequence). V was shortened by 3 bases and J by 0 bases, with 15 bases between the two germline ends.

The rearrangement joins TRBV19 to TRBJ1-2; TRBD1 might be the D (6 bases). The CDR3 loop spans 18 amino acids. The germline V gene has CDR1 LNHDA and CDR2 SQIVND (reference sequence). Deletions cut 6 bases from V and 4 bases from J, with 27 bases between. As DNA, the CDR3 is TGTGCCAGTAGAGATTCTCGAGCAGGGGCCTTGGTGGGCTATGGCTACACCTTC. Protein sequence: CASRDSRAGALVGYGYTF.

The chain is built from TRBV5-4 and TRBJ1-6; 8 bases align to TRBD1. V lost 0 bases and J lost 13; bases outside the gene matches: 15. Germline CDR1 and CDR2: SGHNT and YYREEE (reference sequence). The CDR3 is made up of 17 amino acids. CDR3 DNA: TGTGCCAGCAGCTTGGCGGGGTACGGGACAGGCGGGCGGCCCCTCCACTTT. Amino acids: CASSLAGYGTGGRPLHF.

This clone has only one observation. V usage is TRBV25-1 and J usage is TRBJ2-3, with D perhaps matching TRBD2 (7 bases). This CDR3 has 16 residues. Germline CDR1 reads MGHDK; CDR2 reads SYGVNS. The V and J ends lost 6 bases and 2 bases respectively, with 18 bases between them. The CDR3 loop is CASSKNRGGSTDTQYF. DNA for the CDR3: TGTGCCAGCAGCAAAAATAGGGGGGGGTCCACAGATACGCAGTATTTT.

This chain links TRBV2 with TRBJ2-2, with 8 bases fitting TRBD2. The CDR3 extends over 17 amino acids. CDR1 and CDR2 from the germline V gene are SNHLY and FYNNEI. The V and J ends lost 3 bases and 0 bases, in that order; junction bases with no gene match: 6. The CDR3 sequence: CASSEPRGGTNTGELFF. The CDR3 coding sequence is TGTGCCAGCAGTGAGCCCCGGGGGGGAACGAACACCGGGGAGCTGTTTTTT.

This rearrangement joins TRBV19 to TRBJ1-1, with no clear D. Per the germline V gene, CDR1 is LNHDA and CDR2 is SQIVND (reference sequence). The CDR3 loop spans 14 amino acids. With 3 bases removed from V and 2 bases from J, the gap between germline ends came to 10 bases. Here the CDR3 reads CASSIHRPNTEAFF. The CDR3 DNA reads as TGTGCCAGTAGTATCCACAGACCAAACACTGAAGCTTTCTTT.

This sequence joins TRBV13 and TRBJ2-7; 8 positions match TRBD1. The V gene end was trimmed by 6 bases and the J gene end by 2 bases; junction bases not matched to a gene: 6. The CDR3 has 14 amino acids. CDR1 and CDR2 from the germline V gene are PRHDT and FYEKMQ (reference sequence). The CDR3 nucleotides read TGTGCCAGCAGGACGACAGGGGCTCCCTACGAGCAGTACTTC. It yields the protein CASRTTGAPYEQYF.

V usage is TRBV9 and J usage is TRBJ1-5; D may be TRBD1 (6 bases). Germline V gene data show CDR1 as SGDLS and CDR2 as YYNGEE. The length of the CDR3 is 14 residues. Deletions cut 4 bases from V and 1 base from J, with 9 bases between. The CDR3 coding sequence is TGTGCCAGCAGCTTGGACAGCAGCAATCAGCCCCAGCATTTT. It encodes CASSLDSSNQPQHF.

The chain is built from TRBV3-1 (or the pseudogene TRBV3-2) and TRBJ2-5; 12 bases align to TRBD2. CDR3 length: 15 residues. CDR1 is LGHDT and CDR2 is YNNKEL in the germline V gene (reference sequence). Unmatched junction bases numbered 1, after V lost 1 base and J lost 4 bases. CDR3 DNA: TGTGCCAGCAGCCAAGGGACTAGCGGGGTAGAGACCCAGTACTTC. Its translation: CASSQGTSGVETQYF.

The chain carries TRBV7-2 and TRBJ2-4, with D possibly TRBD2 on 6 matching bases. Between the trimmed V and J ends, which lost 5 bases and 0 bases, there was a span of 11 bases. The CDR3 extends over 15 amino acids. Per the germline V gene, CDR1 is SGHTA and CDR2 is FQGNSA. CDR3 DNA: TGTGCCAGCAGCCTGGGACTTACAGCCAAAAACATTCAGTACTTC. It yields the protein CASSLGLTAKNIQYF. The full variable domain, its missing parts supplied by reference TRBV7-2 and TRBJ2-4, is GAGVSQSPSNKVTEKGKDVELRCDPISGHTALYWYRQSLGQGLEFLIYFQGNSAPDKSGLPSDRFSAERTGGSVSTLTIQRTQQEDSAVYLCASSLGLTAKNIQYFGAGTRLSVL.

The chain employs TRBV4-1 and TRBJ2-7; perhaps TRBD2 as D (6 bases). Deletions cut 1 base from V and 7 bases from J, with 17 bases between. CDR3 size: 15 residues. Germline CDR1 is MGHRA and CDR2 is YSYEKL. Here the CDR3 DNA reads TGCGCCAGCAGCCAAGTCTCTCATTCACGGGGGGAGCAGTACTTC. It encodes CASSQVSHSRGEQYF.